These T cell receptor beta chains were read from a single sample in a study of OX40 agonist ivuxolimab in advanced cancers. Assay: immunoSEQ multiplex PCR; the TCRdb copy retains only in-frame clones and omits some. The sample yields 45,000 to 50,000 clones, approximately 90% seen once. Specimen: CD4+ or CD8+ T cells sorted from blood, collected in a trial of the OX40 agonist ivuxolimab. These receptors were collected from an adult with an advanced solid tumor such as melanoma, head and neck, liver or kidney cancer. Both conserved end residues are part of each CDR3. A D gene is named only where the DNA matches it firmly. Only part of the rows carry a size: once, few, many, or a class if the clone is expanded.

j_call: TRBJ1-5; d_call: TRBD1; clone_size: NA; v_call: TRBV19; cdr3_aa: CASSIEEGFGQGRWPQHF; cdr3_nt: TGTGCCAGTAGTATAGAGGAGGGATTTGGACAGGGCCGTTGGCCCCAGCATTTT
j_call: TRBJ2-7; d_call: NA; clone_size: NA; v_call: TRBV28; cdr3_aa: CASSRANGYYEQYF; cdr3_nt: TGTGCCAGCAGCCGTGCCAACGGATACTACGAGCAGTACTTC
j_call: TRBJ2-2; d_call: TRBD2; clone_size: NA; v_call: TRBV7-2; cdr3_aa: CASSRLAGGHGELFF; cdr3_nt: TGTGCCAGCAGCCGACTAGCGGGAGGACACGGGGAGCTGTTTTTT
j_call: TRBJ2-5; d_call: TRBD2; clone_size: NA; v_call: TRBV2; cdr3_aa: CASSDQAGHGAGGRLDF; cdr3_nt: TGTGCCAGCAGTGATCAGGCAGGGCACGGAGCGGGAGGGCGGTTGGACTTC
j_call: TRBJ2-3; d_call: NA; clone_size: NA; v_call: TRBV7-9; cdr3_aa: CASSPDRTDAQYF; cdr3_nt: TGTGCCAGCAGCCCAGACAGGACAGATGCGCAGTATTTT
j_call: TRBJ2-2; d_call: NA; clone_size: NA; v_call: TRBV7-9; cdr3_aa: CASGGGRRTGELFF; cdr3_nt: TGTGCCAGCGGGGGCGGGAGAAGGACCGGGGAGCTGTTTTTT
j_call: TRBJ2-3; d_call: TRBD2; clone_size: NA; v_call: TRBV9; cdr3_aa: CASSVAPLAGTTDTQYF; cdr3_nt: TGTGCCAGCAGCGTAGCCCCGCTAGCGGGAACCACAGATACGCAGTATTTT
j_call: TRBJ1-1; d_call: NA; clone_size: NA; v_call: TRBV5-1; cdr3_aa: CASSKSGTGWNTEAFF; cdr3_nt: TGCGCCAGCAGTAAGTCCGGTACAGGCTGGAACACTGAAGCTTTCTTT
j_call: TRBJ2-3; d_call: NA; clone_size: NA; v_call: TRBV6-6; cdr3_aa: CASIPFGEVADTQYF; cdr3_nt: TGTGCCAGCATTCCCTTTGGGGAGGTGGCTGATACGCAGTATTTT
j_call: TRBJ1-2; d_call: NA; clone_size: NA; v_call: TRBV7-9; cdr3_aa: CASSLGPYGYTF; cdr3_nt: TGTGCCAGCAGCTTAGGCCCGTATGGCTACACCTTC
j_call: TRBJ1-1; d_call: NA; clone_size: NA; v_call: TRBV27; cdr3_aa: CASSFRNTGTEAFF; cdr3_nt: TGTGCCAGCAGTTTCCGTAATACGGGCACTGAAGCTTTCTTT
j_call: TRBJ2-1; d_call: TRBD2; clone_size: NA; v_call: TRBV10-3; cdr3_aa: CAIHGGSGRGNEQFF; cdr3_nt: TGTGCCATCCACGGGGGGAGCGGGAGAGGGAATGAGCAGTTCTTC
j_call: TRBJ2-7; d_call: TRBD1; clone_size: NA; v_call: TRBV10-3; cdr3_aa: CAIRDRGIEQYF; cdr3_nt: TGTGCCATCAGAGACAGGGGAATCGAGCAGTACTTC
j_call: TRBJ2-5; d_call: NA; clone_size: NA; v_call: TRBV5-5; cdr3_aa: CASRRRETQYF; cdr3_nt: TGTGCCAGCAGGCGTAGAGAGACCCAGTACTTC
j_call: TRBJ2-7; d_call: TRBD2; clone_size: NA; v_call: TRBV11-2; cdr3_aa: CASSFSGRVSYEQYF; cdr3_nt: TGTGCCAGCAGCTTTAGCGGGAGGGTCTCCTACGAGCAGTACTTC
j_call: TRBJ2-5; d_call: TRBD2; clone_size: NA; v_call: TRBV25-1; cdr3_aa: CASSLIGGGVEETQYF; cdr3_nt: TGTGCCAGCAGTCTAATCGGGGGAGGGGTAGAAGAGACCCAGTACTTC
j_call: TRBJ2-1; d_call: NA; clone_size: NA; v_call: TRBV7-8; cdr3_aa: CASSLLGSGASSYNEQFF; cdr3_nt: TGTGCCAGCAGCTTATTGGGAAGTGGAGCATCCTCCTACAATGAGCAGTTCTTC
j_call: TRBJ1-4; d_call: NA; clone_size: few; v_call: TRBV7-9; cdr3_aa: CASSLPRGILTNEKLFF; cdr3_nt: TGTGCCAGCAGCTTACCGCGGGGGATTTTGACTAATGAAAAACTGTTTTTT
j_call: TRBJ1-5; d_call: NA; clone_size: NA; v_call: TRBV28; cdr3_aa: CASSFPPRPGGFQPQHF; cdr3_nt: TGTGCCAGCAGTTTCCCTCCGCGCCCGGGGGGCTTTCAGCCCCAGCATTTT
j_call: TRBJ1-6; d_call: NA; clone_size: NA; v_call: TRBV4-1; cdr3_aa: CASSQEPGWDHSPLHF; cdr3_nt: TGCGCCAGCAGCCAAGAGCCAGGGTGGGATCATTCACCCCTCCACTTT
j_call: TRBJ1-2; d_call: NA; clone_size: once; v_call: TRBV21-1; cdr3_aa: CASRAGRNYGYTF; cdr3_nt: TGTGCCAGCAGAGCAGGGCGTAACTATGGCTACACCTTC
j_call: TRBJ2-7; d_call: NA; clone_size: NA; v_call: TRBV18; cdr3_aa: CASSPPSTYEQYF; cdr3_nt: TGTGCCAGCTCACCACCGTCCACCTACGAGCAGTACTTC
j_call: TRBJ2-2; d_call: TRBD1; clone_size: NA; v_call: TRBV28; cdr3_aa: CASSNLGQRSELFF; cdr3_nt: TGTGCCAGCAGTAATCTGGGACAGCGAAGTGAGCTGTTTTTT
j_call: TRBJ1-1; d_call: NA; clone_size: once; v_call: TRBV19; cdr3_aa: CASSAGWNTEAFF; cdr3_nt: TGTGCCAGTAGTGCGGGGTGGAACACTGAAGCTTTCTTT
j_call: TRBJ2-2; d_call: TRBD2; clone_size: NA; v_call: TRBV11-2; cdr3_aa: CASSRGLAGRINTGELFF; cdr3_nt: TGTGCCAGCAGCCGCGGACTAGCGGGACGAATTAACACCGGGGAGCTGTTTTTT
j_call: TRBJ1-1; d_call: NA; clone_size: NA; v_call: TRBV5-4; cdr3_aa: CASSGAGAPVNTEAFF; cdr3_nt: TGTGCCAGCAGCGGCGCGGGGGCCCCCGTTAACACTGAAGCTTTCTTT
j_call: TRBJ1-2; d_call: NA; clone_size: NA; v_call: TRBV6-4; cdr3_aa: CASSPGYSGYGYTF; cdr3_nt: TGTGCCAGCAGCCCCGGGTATTCGGGCTATGGCTACACCTTC
j_call: TRBJ2-3; d_call: NA; clone_size: NA; v_call: TRBV7-2; cdr3_aa: CASSLGTPRSDTQYF; cdr3_nt: TGTGCCAGCAGCTTAGGAACTCCCAGATCAGATACGCAGTATTTT
j_call: TRBJ2-1; d_call: NA; clone_size: NA; v_call: TRBV7-8; cdr3_aa: CASSVAINEQFF; cdr3_nt: TGTGCCAGCAGCGTCGCTATCAATGAGCAGTTCTTC
j_call: TRBJ2-1; d_call: NA; clone_size: NA; v_call: TRBV6-5; cdr3_aa: CASSYSQGGEQFF; cdr3_nt: TGTGCCAGCAGTTACAGCCAGGGCGGTGAGCAGTTCTTC
j_call: TRBJ1-1; d_call: NA; clone_size: NA; v_call: TRBV18; cdr3_aa: CASSLGELAFF; cdr3_nt: TGTGCCAGCTCACTAGGGGAATTAGCTTTCTTT
j_call: TRBJ1-5; d_call: TRBD1; clone_size: NA; v_call: TRBV2; cdr3_aa: CASRAGTVSNQPQHF; cdr3_nt: TGTGCCAGCAGGGCTGGGACAGTGAGCAATCAGCCCCAGCATTTT
j_call: TRBJ1-6; d_call: NA; clone_size: once; v_call: TRBV30; cdr3_aa: CAWSVLGGHSPLHF; cdr3_nt: TGTGCCTGGAGTGTACTGGGGGGCCATTCACCCCTCCACTTT
j_call: TRBJ2-6; d_call: NA; clone_size: NA; v_call: TRBV7-6; cdr3_aa: CASSPRSSGANVLTF; cdr3_nt: TGTGCCAGCAGCCCCCGCAGCTCTGGGGCCAACGTCCTGACTTTC
j_call: TRBJ2-7; d_call: NA; clone_size: NA; v_call: TRBV6-4; cdr3_aa: CASRFRDILSWSSYEQYF; cdr3_nt: TGTGCCAGCAGATTCCGGGACATCCTCTCCTGGAGCTCCTACGAGCAGTACTTC
j_call: TRBJ1-1; d_call: TRBD1; clone_size: once; v_call: TRBV7-8; cdr3_aa: CASRFDRGFLANTEAFF; cdr3_nt: TGTGCCAGCAGATTTGACAGGGGGTTTCTGGCGAACACTGAAGCTTTCTTT
j_call: TRBJ2-3; d_call: NA; clone_size: NA; v_call: TRBV2; cdr3_aa: CASSPPRASSTDTQYF; cdr3_nt: TGTGCCAGCAGTCCCCCTAGGGCATCTAGCACAGATACGCAGTATTTT
j_call: TRBJ1-6; d_call: TRBD1; clone_size: NA; v_call: TRBV27; cdr3_aa: CASSLSGWTGENSPLHF; cdr3_nt: TGTGCCAGCAGTTTATCCGGGTGGACAGGGGAAAATTCACCCCTCCACTTT
j_call: TRBJ1-3; d_call: TRBD1; clone_size: NA; v_call: TRBV7-2; cdr3_aa: CASSLRTGDGNTIYF; cdr3_nt: TGTGCCAGCAGCTTAAGGACAGGGGATGGAAACACCATATATTTT
j_call: TRBJ2-3; d_call: NA; clone_size: NA; v_call: TRBV5-6; cdr3_aa: CASSLGVNTQYF; cdr3_nt: TGTGCCAGCAGCTTGGGGGTCAATACGCAGTATTTT
j_call: TRBJ2-6; d_call: TRBD1; clone_size: NA; v_call: TRBV6-1; cdr3_aa: CASRTGDGGANVLTF; cdr3_nt: TGTGCCAGCAGGACAGGGGATGGTGGGGCCAACGTCCTGACTTTC
j_call: TRBJ2-2; d_call: TRBD2; clone_size: NA; v_call: TRBV6-5; cdr3_aa: CASSYSAGGGELFF; cdr3_nt: TGTGCCAGCAGTTACTCGGCGGGAGGCGGGGAGCTGTTTTTT
j_call: TRBJ1-2; d_call: NA; clone_size: NA; v_call: TRBV14; cdr3_aa: CASSQDFGVPNYGYTF; cdr3_nt: TGTGCCAGCAGCCAAGATTTCGGGGTACCTAACTATGGCTACACCTTC
j_call: TRBJ2-7; d_call: NA; clone_size: NA; v_call: TRBV5-1; cdr3_aa: CASGPRDSYEQYF; cdr3_nt: TGCGCCAGCGGCCCTCGGGATTCCTACGAGCAGTACTTC
j_call: TRBJ1-2; d_call: NA; clone_size: NA; v_call: TRBV5-1; cdr3_aa: CASSREGQGYGYTF; cdr3_nt: TGCGCCAGCAGCCGGGAGGGGCAGGGCTATGGCTACACCTTC
j_call: TRBJ1-1; d_call: TRBD1; clone_size: NA; v_call: TRBV2; cdr3_aa: CASTGTGDMNTEAFF; cdr3_nt: TGTGCCAGCACTGGGACAGGGGACATGAACACTGAAGCTTTCTTT
j_call: TRBJ2-7; d_call: TRBD2; clone_size: NA; v_call: TRBV9; cdr3_aa: CASSVAASGRYEQYF; cdr3_nt: TGTGCCAGCAGCGTAGCGGCTAGCGGGCGCTACGAGCAGTACTTC
j_call: TRBJ2-2; d_call: NA; clone_size: NA; v_call: TRBV7-8; cdr3_aa: CASSLAARNTGELFF; cdr3_nt: TGTGCCAGCAGCTTGGCAGCACGTAACACCGGGGAGCTGTTTTTT
j_call: TRBJ2-5; d_call: NA; clone_size: NA; v_call: TRBV10-1; cdr3_aa: CASSERLGETQYF; cdr3_nt: TGCGCCAGCAGTGAGAGGTTAGGAGAGACCCAGTACTTC
j_call: TRBJ2-7; d_call: TRBD1; clone_size: NA; v_call: TRBV7-6; cdr3_aa: CASSLARGQMSYEQYF; cdr3_nt: TGTGCCAGCAGCTTAGCTCGGGGACAGATGTCCTACGAGCAGTACTTC
j_call: TRBJ1-5; d_call: NA; clone_size: NA; v_call: TRBV10-1; cdr3_aa: CASSESGHQPQHF; cdr3_nt: TGCGCCAGCAGTGAAAGTGGGCATCAGCCCCAGCATTTT
j_call: TRBJ1-6; d_call: TRBD1; clone_size: NA; v_call: TRBV6-5; cdr3_aa: CASRSGTDNSPLHF; cdr3_nt: TGTGCCAGCAGGTCAGGGACAGATAATTCACCCCTCCACTTT
j_call: TRBJ1-1; d_call: NA; clone_size: NA; v_call: TRBV5-5; cdr3_aa: CASSLEWVWGLGTEAFF; cdr3_nt: TGTGCCAGCAGCTTGGAGTGGGTTTGGGGGCTCGGCACTGAAGCTTTCTTT
j_call: TRBJ1-1; d_call: TRBD1; clone_size: NA; v_call: TRBV11-2; cdr3_aa: CASSLGRGQGLKRRAEAFF; cdr3_nt: TGTGCCAGCAGCTTAGGCAGGGGGCAGGGTTTGAAGAGGAGGGCTGAAGCTTTCTTT
j_call: TRBJ1-1; d_call: NA; clone_size: NA; v_call: TRBV29-1; cdr3_aa: CSVDRGTEAFF; cdr3_nt: TGCAGCGTTGACAGAGGGACTGAAGCTTTCTTT
j_call: TRBJ2-7; d_call: NA; clone_size: NA; v_call: TRBV20-1; cdr3_aa: CSASGQAEQYF; cdr3_nt: TGCAGTGCTAGTGGGCAGGCCGAGCAGTACTTC